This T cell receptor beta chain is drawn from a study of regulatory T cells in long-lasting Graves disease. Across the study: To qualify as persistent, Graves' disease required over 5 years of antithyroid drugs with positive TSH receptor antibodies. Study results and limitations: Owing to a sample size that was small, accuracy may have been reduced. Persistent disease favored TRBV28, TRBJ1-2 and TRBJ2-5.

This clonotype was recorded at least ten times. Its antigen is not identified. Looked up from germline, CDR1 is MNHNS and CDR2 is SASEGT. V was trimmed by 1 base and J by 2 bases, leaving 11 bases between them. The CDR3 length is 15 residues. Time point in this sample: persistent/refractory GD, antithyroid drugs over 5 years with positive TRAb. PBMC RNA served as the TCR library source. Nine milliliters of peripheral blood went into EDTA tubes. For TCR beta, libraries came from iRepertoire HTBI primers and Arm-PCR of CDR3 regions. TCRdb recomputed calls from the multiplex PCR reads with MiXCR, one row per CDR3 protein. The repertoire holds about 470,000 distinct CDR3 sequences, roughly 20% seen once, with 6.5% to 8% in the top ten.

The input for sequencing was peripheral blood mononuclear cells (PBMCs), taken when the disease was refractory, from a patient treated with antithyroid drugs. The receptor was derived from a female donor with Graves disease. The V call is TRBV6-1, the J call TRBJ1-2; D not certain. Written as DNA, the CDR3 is TGTGCCAGCAGTGAAGATGACCTTACAAACTATGGCTACACCTTC. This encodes CASSEDDLTNYGYTF.